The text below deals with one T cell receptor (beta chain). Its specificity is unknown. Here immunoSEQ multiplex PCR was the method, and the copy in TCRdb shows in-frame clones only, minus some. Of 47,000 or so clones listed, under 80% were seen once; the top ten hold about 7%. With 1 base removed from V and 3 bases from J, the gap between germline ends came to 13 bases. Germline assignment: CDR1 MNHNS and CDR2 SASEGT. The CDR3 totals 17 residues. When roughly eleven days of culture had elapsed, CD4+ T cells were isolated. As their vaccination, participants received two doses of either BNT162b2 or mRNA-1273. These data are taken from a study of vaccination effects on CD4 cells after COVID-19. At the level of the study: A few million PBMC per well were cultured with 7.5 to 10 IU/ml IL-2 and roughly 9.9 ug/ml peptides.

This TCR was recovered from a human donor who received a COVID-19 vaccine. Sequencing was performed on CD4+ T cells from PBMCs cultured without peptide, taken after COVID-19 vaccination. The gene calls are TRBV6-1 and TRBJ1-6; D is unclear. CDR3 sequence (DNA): TGTGCCAGCAGTGAAGATGAAAGGACTTTCTATAATTCACCCCTCCACTTT. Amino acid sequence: CASSEDERTFYNSPLHF.